The 9 T cell receptor beta chains below were found in one sample sequenced in a study of regulatory T cells in long-lasting Graves disease (dated by TCRdb to the early 2020s). The time point label here, explained by the study, means: persistent/refractory GD, antithyroid drugs over 5 years with positive TRAb. For both TCR sequencing and RNA sequencing, RNA was extracted from PBMCs using TRIzol. Library generation was performed with multiplex PCR. Sequencing took place on an Illumina HiSeq 4000. CDR3 regions were amplified by Arm-PCR with iRepertoire HTBI primers to construct TCR beta libraries. TCRdb passed the public sequencing reads through fastp at Q25 and MiXCR, retaining productive beta sequences. Rows are unified per CDR3 protein, each entry keeping the most common DNA and genes. The sample includes hundreds of thousands of distinct CDR3 sequences, with about 30% observed a single time. The top ten constitute about two fifths of the sample.

This specimen was peripheral blood mononuclear cells (PBMCs), taken when the disease was refractory, from a patient treated with antithyroid drugs. The receptors stem from a female donor with Graves disease.

V usage is TRBV30 and J usage is TRBJ2-5, with TRBD2 matching over 9 bases. The CDR3 length is 14 residues. Unmatched junction bases numbered 10, after V lost 4 bases and J lost 7 bases. From germline, CDR1 is GTSNPN and CDR2 SVGIG (reference sequence). CDR3 in DNA: TGTGCCTGGAAAAGATTAGCGGGAGACGGGACCCAGTACTTC. This translates into CAWKRLAGDGTQYF.

V and J are TRBV20-1 and TRBJ2-7; D call uncertain. Trimming left V 0 bases short and J 3 bases short, with 15 bases between. The CDR3 is 15 residues long. CDR1 and CDR2 (germline): DFQATT, SNEGSKA (reference sequence). CDR3 protein: CSARDKGQARYEQYF. The CDR3 nucleotides are TGCAGTGCTAGAGATAAGGGCCAGGCCCGCTACGAGCAGTACTTC.

The J gene is TRBJ1-1, the V gene TRBV20-1; D unclear. CDR1 and CDR2 from the germline V gene are DFQATT and SNEGSKA (reference sequence). The CDR3 is made up of 13 amino acids. Trimming took off 3 bases at V and 4 bases at J, with 12 bases between the two ends. The CDR3 sequence is CSARFGRGTEAFF. CDR3 bases: TGCAGTGCTAGGTTTGGAAGAGGCACTGAAGCTTTCTTT.

The CDR3 DNA follows: TGTGCCAGCAGCCTGACGATGGGCTCTGGAAACACCATATATTTT. It codes for CASSLTMGSGNTIYF. The genes are TRBV3-1 and TRBJ1-3; D is uncertain. The V gene lost 4 bases and the J gene lost 0 bases, with 10 bases spanning the gap. Germline CDR1 reads LGHDT; CDR2 reads YNNKEL (reference sequence). The CDR3 contains 15 residues.

This clonotype has ten or more counts. The V gene is TRBV28, the J gene TRBJ2-7; D is perhaps TRBD1 or TRBD2 (6 bases each). V was pared by 7 bases and J by 7 bases, with 23 bases between. The germline V gene has CDR1 MDHEN and CDR2 SYDVKM. The CDR3 is made up of 15 amino acids. This chain's CDR3 is CASISWGASRDEQYF. For the CDR3, the DNA is TGTGCCAGCATCTCATGGGGGGCGTCAAGAGATGAGCAGTACTTC.

This clonotype was counted between two and nine times. The rearrangement uses TRBV5-1 and TRBJ1-2; D call uncertain. CDR3 length: 13 residues. V lost 1 base to trimming and J lost 7 bases, with 11 bases between them. Germline CDR1 reads SGHRS; CDR2 reads YFSETQ. The CDR3 protein is CASSLKGQPGYTF. In nucleotides, the CDR3 is TGCGCCAGCAGCTTGAAGGGCCAACCTGGCTACACCTTC.

This chain joins TRBV29-1 and TRBJ2-2; TRBD2 matches 7 bases. The CDR3 length is 14 residues. Trimming at V came to 4 bases and at J to 5 bases, leaving 7 bases not matched to a gene. From germline, CDR1 is SQVTM and CDR2 ANQGSEA. The DNA of the CDR3 is TGCAGCGTTGGGGGCGGGAGAGAAACCGGGGAGCTGTTTTTT. It codes for CSVGGGRETGELFF.

This chain uses TRBV28 with TRBJ1-1; 8 bases line up with TRBD1. Per germline, CDR1 MDHEN and CDR2 SYDVKM. With V trimmed by 5 bases and J by 6 bases, 8 bases remained unmatched. The CDR3 spans 14 residues. DNA of the CDR3: TGTGCCAGCAGTCCACTCAGGGGGCTCGCTGAAGCTTTCTTT. Protein sequence: CASSPLRGLAEAFF.

The J gene is TRBJ1-6, the V gene TRBV9; no clear D gene. Trimming cost V 0 bases and J 5 bases, with 12 bases left between them. Germline CDR1 is SGDLS and CDR2 is YYNGEE. The CDR3 length is 16 residues. The CDR3 DNA sequence: TGTGCCAGCAGCGTAGCTTGGGGTTTTAATAATTCACCCCTCCACTTT. This codes for CASSVAWGFNNSPLHF. Together with reference TRBV9 and TRBJ1-6, the CDR3 gives the full variable domain: DSGVTQTPKHLITATGQRVTLRCSPRSGDLSVYWYQQSLDQGLQFLIQYYNGEERAKGNILERFSAQQFPDLHSELNLSSLELGDSALYFCASSVAWGFNNSPLHFGNGTRLTVT.